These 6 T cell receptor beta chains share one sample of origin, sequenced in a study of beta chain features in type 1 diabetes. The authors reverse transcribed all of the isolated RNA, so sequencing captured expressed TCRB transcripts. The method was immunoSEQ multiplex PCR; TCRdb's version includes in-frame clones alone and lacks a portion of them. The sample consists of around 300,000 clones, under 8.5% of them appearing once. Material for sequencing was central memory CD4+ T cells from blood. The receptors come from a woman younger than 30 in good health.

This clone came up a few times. The CDR3 bases are TGTGCCAGCACCACCCTAACAGGGTTCTATGGCTACACCTTC. It specifies CASTTLTGFYGYTF. The chain uses TRBV6-1 and TRBJ1-2; maybe TRBD1 (6 bases). V gave up 7 bases and J gave up 4 bases, with 16 bases separating them. The CDR3 runs to 14 residues. The germline V gene encodes CDR1 MNHNS and CDR2 SASEGT.

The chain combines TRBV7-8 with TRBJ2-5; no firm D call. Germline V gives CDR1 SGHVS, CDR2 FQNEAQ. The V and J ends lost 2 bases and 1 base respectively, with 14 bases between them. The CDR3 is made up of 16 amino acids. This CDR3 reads CASSLRVGTFQETQYF. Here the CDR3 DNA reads TGTGCCAGCAGCTTACGGGTGGGCACGTTCCAAGAGACCCAGTACTTC.

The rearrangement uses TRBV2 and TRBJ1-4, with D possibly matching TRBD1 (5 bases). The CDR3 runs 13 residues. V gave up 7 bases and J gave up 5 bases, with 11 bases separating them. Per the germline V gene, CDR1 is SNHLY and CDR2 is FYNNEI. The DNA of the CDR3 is TGTGCCAGCAATGAGGGGCAGAATGAAAAACTGTTTTTT. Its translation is CASNEGQNEKLFF.

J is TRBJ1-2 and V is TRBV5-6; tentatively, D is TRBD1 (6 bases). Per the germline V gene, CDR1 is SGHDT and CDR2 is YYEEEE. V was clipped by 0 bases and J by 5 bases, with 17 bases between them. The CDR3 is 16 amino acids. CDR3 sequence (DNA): TGTGCCAGCAGCTTGGCCTCCAGGGGAAGCGTTTATGGCTACACCTTC. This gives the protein CASSLASRGSVYGYTF.

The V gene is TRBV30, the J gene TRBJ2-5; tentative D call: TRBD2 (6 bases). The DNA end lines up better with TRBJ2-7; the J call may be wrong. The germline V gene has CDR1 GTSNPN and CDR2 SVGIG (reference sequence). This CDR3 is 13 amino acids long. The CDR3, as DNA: TGTGCCTGGAACCGGGACTTGAACTACGAGCAGTACTTC. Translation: CAWNRDLNYEQYF.

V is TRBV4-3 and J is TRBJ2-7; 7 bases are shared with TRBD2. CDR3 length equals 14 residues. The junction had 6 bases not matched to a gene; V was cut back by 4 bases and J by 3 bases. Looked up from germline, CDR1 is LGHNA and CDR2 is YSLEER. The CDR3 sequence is CASSRKAGYYEQYF. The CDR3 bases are TGCGCCAGCAGCCGAAAAGCGGGATACTACGAGCAGTACTTC.